A selection of T cell receptor beta chains follows, all from one sample in a study of CD8+ T cells in alopecia areata. Produced via immunoSEQ multiplex PCR; TCRdb's table is partial and in-frame only. The top ten clones hold 10% to 14% of a sample with some 170,000 clones, 40% to 65% of them seen once. The input for sequencing was CD8+ T cells sorted from blood, taken at week 24, from a patient treated with tofacitinib. These receptors were obtained from a human donor with alopecia areata. Both conserved end residues are trimmed from each CDR3. D genes are given only for firm matches.

V gene	J gene	D gene	CDR3 protein
TRBV2	TRBJ2-2	.	ASSPTVILTGELF
TRBV7-6	TRBJ2-7	.	ASSPGTLGNEQY
TRBV29-1	TRBJ1-2	.	SVPDRGGGYT
TRBV27	TRBJ2-3	TRBD1	ASSSYVSGTGTTDTQY
TRBV15	TRBJ2-7	.	ATSTLSGGPYEQY
TRBV5-6	TRBJ2-7	TRBD1	ASSDLYNRDRVNYEQY
TRBV30	TRBJ1-1	.	AWSVLVGTEAF
TRBV15	TRBJ1-1	.	ATSRVTPKEAF
TRBV11-2	TRBJ2-1	.	ASSPVLGPLYNEQF
TRBV12-5	TRBJ1-5	.	ASGALNNQPQH
TRBV5-1	TRBJ1-6	TRBD1	ASSPKAQGANSPLH
TRBV27	TRBJ1-1	TRBD1	ASIPTGLDTEAF
TRBV19	TRBJ2-1	.	ASSILDSYNEQF
TRBV5-1	TRBJ2-1	TRBD2	ASSPGTSGGAVNEQF
TRBV7-9	TRBJ2-7	TRBD1	ASSSRDRSPYEQY
TRBV25-1	TRBJ2-7	TRBD1	ASSPGTGLEQY
TRBV7-9	TRBJ2-1	.	ASSYQPGPANEQF
TRBV11-2	TRBJ1-2	TRBD1	ASSLVVTGGDGYT
TRBV27	TRBJ1-5	TRBD1	ASSPGGAGQPQH
TRBV27	TRBJ2-5	.	ASRPASGETQY
TRBV30	TRBJ2-1	.	AWSAGPGNEQF
TRBV5-6	TRBJ2-5	.	ASSLGTTETQY
TRBV7-2	TRBJ2-3	.	ASSQIGTQY
TRBV29-1	TRBJ2-1	.	SVEPISYNEQF
TRBV30	TRBJ2-7	TRBD1	AWSGRGVRDREYEQY
TRBV4-3	TRBJ2-3	TRBD2	ASSQDFQRGYTDTQY
TRBV29-1	TRBJ2-7	TRBD1	SVEDGGQGAREQY
TRBV6-6	TRBJ2-7	TRBD1	ASSFSGGSDEQY
TRBV9	TRBJ1-1	.	ASSQNPLDGSYEAF
TRBV7-9	TRBJ1-4	.	ASSIMGEKLF
TRBV14	TRBJ2-5	TRBD1	ASSRTGGAETQY
TRBV10-3	TRBJ1-2	TRBD1	AISARTGGDGYT
TRBV6-6	TRBJ2-5	TRBD2	ASTLLAEPPGLTQY
TRBV14	TRBJ2-7	TRBD2	ASSQVVAGSSYEQY
TRBV28	TRBJ1-1	TRBD1	ASSLLAGGPNTEAF
TRBV29-1	TRBJ2-5	TRBD2	SVDLAGPQETQY
TRBV7-9	TRBJ2-7	.	ASSLPQGTYEQY
TRBV4-3	TRBJ2-6	.	ASSQSPGAGANVLT
TRBV5-1	TRBJ2-5	.	ASSPQGRSLASQETQY
TRBV19	TRBJ2-5	TRBD1	ASSGQGKETQY
TRBV27	TRBJ1-2	.	ASSGTGWQGGYT
TRBV5-1	TRBJ2-2	.	ATCPRENTGELF
TRBV13	TRBJ1-3	.	ASSLGRGSGNTIY
TRBV4-3	TRBJ2-7	.	ASSQGTEMGEQY
TRBV30	TRBJ2-2	.	AWSVGAATGELF
TRBV30	TRBJ1-5	.	AWSVGNQPQH
TRBV7-8	TRBJ2-2	.	ASSLRFSPGPTGELF
TRBV7-9	TRBJ1-1	.	ASSLTDGDTEAF